Below, one T cell receptor beta chain is given with its context. The target antigen is unknown. The data originate from a study of T cell repertoires in cytomegalovirus infection. A single record per CDR3 protein comes from TCRdb applying MiXCR to the reads. The sample records about 100,000 distinct CDR3 sequences, 20% to 30% being singletons. Germline V gene lookup returns CDR1 SEHNR and CDR2 FQNEAQ (reference sequence). V dropped 2 bases and J dropped 5; count of bases not matched to a gene: 3. The CDR3 loop spans 14 amino acids. General study results and limits: CMV-specific TCR beta clonotypes restricted by HLA-C were the ones dominating the ex vivo response.

This receptor was obtained from a human donor in good health (CMV status not recorded). Some clones in this sample may be carry-over from other donors' samples. The rearrangement uses TRBV7-9 and TRBJ1-1; 9 bases match TRBD1. Sequencing used CD8+ T cells from PBMCs. CDR3 sequence reads: CASSLLTGGTEAFF. In DNA, the CDR3 is TGTGCCAGCAGCTTATTGACAGGGGGGACTGAAGCTTTCTTT.